This T cell receptor beta chain was identified during a study of blood T cell repertoires in COVID-19. Whole-study context: The analysed material was cDNA or gDNA that came from T cells, B-cell-depleted T cells, or PBMCs.

Trimming stripped 4 bases from V and 8 bases from J, with 20 bases between. The CDR3 has 15 residues. The germline gives CDR1 LGHDT, CDR2 YNNKEL (reference sequence). The authors' processing: Quantification of nucleated cells was approximated via reference gene primer amplification. Repertoires were generated with immunoSEQ multiplex PCR, while TCRdb's copy carries only in-frame clones and drops some. That table furnishes V, J and clone size, whereas the DNA furnished D and trimming. The sample has around 170,000 clones, under 85% seen once. Enrolment of Seattle patients took place during active infection, and they were followed longitudinally.

The V gene is TRBV3-1 (or the pseudogene TRBV3-2), the J gene TRBJ1-2, with a possible D match to TRBD1 (6 bases). The origin of this receptor is a woman between 65 and 79 years old with COVID-19, enrolled during active disease. Material for sequencing was peripheral blood. The CDR3 DNA is TGTGCCAGCAGCCGTCGTGGGGGCCAATATATGGGCTACACCTTC. It translates to CASSRRGGQYMGYTF.